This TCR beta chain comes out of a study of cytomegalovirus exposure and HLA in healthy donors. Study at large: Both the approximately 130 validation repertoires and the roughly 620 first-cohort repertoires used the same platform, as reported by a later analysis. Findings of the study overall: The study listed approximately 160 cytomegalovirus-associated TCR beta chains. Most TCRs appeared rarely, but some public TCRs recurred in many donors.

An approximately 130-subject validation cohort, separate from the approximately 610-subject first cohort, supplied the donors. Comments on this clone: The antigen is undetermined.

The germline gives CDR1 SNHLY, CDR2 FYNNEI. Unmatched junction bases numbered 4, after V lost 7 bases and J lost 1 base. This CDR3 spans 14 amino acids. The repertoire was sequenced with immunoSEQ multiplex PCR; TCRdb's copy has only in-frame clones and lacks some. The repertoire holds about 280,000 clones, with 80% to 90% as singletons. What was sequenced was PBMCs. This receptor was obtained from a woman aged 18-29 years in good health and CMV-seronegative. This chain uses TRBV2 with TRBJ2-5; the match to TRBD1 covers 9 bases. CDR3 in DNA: TGTGCCAGCAATTTGGGACAGGGCCAAGAGACCCAGTACTTC. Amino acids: CASNLGQGQETQYF.